These 18 T cell receptor beta chains came from one sample sequenced in a study of regulatory T cells in long-lasting Graves disease (dated by TCRdb to about 2021). Receptor libraries were prepared by multiplex PCR. Sequencing relied on an Illumina HiSeq 4000. CDR3 regions were amplified by Arm-PCR with iRepertoire HTBI primers to construct TCR beta libraries. TCRdb applied fastp at Q25 and MiXCR to the public reads, then kept only in-frame beta chains. Each entry is one CDR3 protein sequence, shown with its most common DNA and genes. The table for this sample lists roughly 490,000 distinct CDR3 sequences; 20% to 25% of them were counted only once. The ten biggest clones cover approximately 14% of the sample. The time point label, read with the paper, signifies: persistent/refractory GD, antithyroid drugs over 5 years with positive TRAb. For both TCR sequencing and RNA sequencing, RNA was extracted from PBMCs in TRIzol.

The starting material was peripheral blood mononuclear cells (PBMCs), obtained when the disease was refractory, from a patient treated with antithyroid drugs. Every receptor here comes from a female donor with Graves disease.

In its sample, this clonotype was seen a few times. V and J are TRBV20-1 and TRBJ2-2; tentatively, D is TRBD1 or TRBD2 (5 bases each). Germline CDR1 reads DFQATT; CDR2 reads SNEGSKA (reference sequence). Trimming took off 3 bases at V and 1 base at J, with 18 bases between the two ends. This CDR3 contains 17 residues. Here the CDR3 DNA reads TGCAGTGCTAGCAACGCGGTTGGGGCGGGGAACACCGGGGAGCTGTTTTTT. Protein: CSASNAVGAGNTGELFF.

This clonotype was observed many times. The V gene is TRBV28, the J gene TRBJ1-5; a weak D match, TRBD1 (6 bases). V lost 4 bases to trimming and J lost 4 bases, with 17 bases between them. Germline loops: CDR1 MDHEN, CDR2 SYDVKM. The CDR3 length is 16 residues. The CDR3 DNA reads as TGTGCCAGCAGTTCACCTACAGGGATCCGGAATCAGCCCCAGCATTTT. Translated: CASSSPTGIRNQPQHF.

This clonotype has just a few counts. The chain couples TRBV28 to TRBJ2-3; D is undetermined. The CDR3 extends over 14 amino acids. Germline V gene lookup returns CDR1 MDHEN and CDR2 SYDVKM. V was cut by 6 bases and J by 0 bases, with 10 bases left in between. CDR3 protein: CASRPFSSTDTQYF. CDR3 bases: TGTGCCAGCAGGCCTTTCAGCAGCACAGATACGCAGTATTTT.

This clonotype was observed at least ten times. This rearrangement joins TRBV7-2 to TRBJ2-2; possible D gene TRBD1, 6 bases. Germline CDR1 is SGHTA and CDR2 is FQGNSA. V shed 8 bases and J shed 0 bases, with 16 bases lying between them. The CDR3 length is 16 residues. The CDR3 coding sequence is TGTGCCAGCGCTCAACAGGGCTACGCGAACACCGGGGAGCTGTTTTTT. As protein: CASAQQGYANTGELFF.

This clonotype has at least ten counts. The chain has TRBV12-3 or TRBV12-4 and TRBJ2-5, with 14 bases matching TRBD2. This CDR3 is 16 amino acids long. Trimming at V came to 7 bases and at J to 5 bases, leaving 9 bases not matched to a gene. The CDR3 protein is CASKTGTSGRGETQYF. DNA of the CDR3: TGTGCCAGCAAGACCGGGACTAGCGGGAGAGGCGAGACCCAGTACTTC.

Note on this clonotype: A much larger clone lies one base from this, so it may be a read error. This chain uses TRBV28 with TRBJ1-1; 8 bases map to TRBD1. The CDR3 contains 12 residues. V shed 6 bases, J shed 6 bases, and the junction held 3 bases outside the gene matches. From germline, CDR1 is MDHEN and CDR2 SYDVKM. In nucleotides, the CDR3 is TGTGCCAGCAGAACAGGGGGTGCTGAAGCTTTCTTT. It is translated as CASRTGGAEAFF.

The rearrangement uses TRBV5-4 and TRBJ2-5; maybe TRBD2 (6 bases). Germline assignment: CDR1 SGHNT and CDR2 YYREEE (reference sequence). Trimming left V 5 bases short and J 5 bases short, with 19 bases between. The CDR3 has 15 residues. The CDR3 nucleotides are TGTGCCAGCAGTTTGTCGAGCATGGAGGGGGAGACCCAGTACTTC. Translated: CASSLSSMEGETQYF. Filled out from reference TRBV5-4 and TRBJ2-5, the complete variable domain reads ETGVTQSPTHLIKTRGQQVTLRCSSQSGHNTVSWYQQALGQGPQFIFQYYREEENGRGNFPPRFSGLQFPNYSSELNVNALELDDSALYLCASSLSSMEGETQYFGPGTRLLVL.

The rearrangement joins TRBV30 to TRBJ1-1; the D gene is possibly TRBD1 (6 bases). The ends were cut back, 3 bases at V and 8 bases at J, with 19 bases in the middle. Germline V gives CDR1 GTSNPN, CDR2 SVGIG (reference sequence). The CDR3 runs 14 residues. The CDR3 reads CAWRQTGAIREAFF. The DNA of the CDR3 is TGTGCCTGGAGGCAGACGGGGGCAATCAGAGAAGCTTTCTTT.

This chain uses TRBV6-1 with TRBJ2-3; D gene ambiguous. Germline V lookup: CDR1 MNHNS, CDR2 SASEGT. The CDR3 length is 14 residues. V lost 0 bases and J 2 bases, leaving 6 bases between the germline ends. The CDR3 sequence is CASSEAGNTDTQYF. The CDR3 region has the DNA TGTGCCAGCAGTGAAGCGGGCAACACAGATACGCAGTATTTT.

In its sample, this clonotype was seen many times. This chain uses TRBV9 with TRBJ1-2, with a weak D call TRBD1 (5 bases). The V gene's germline CDR1 is SGDLS and CDR2 YYNGEE. Deletions cut 0 bases from V and 6 bases from J, with 9 bases between. CDR3 length: 13 residues. The chain's CDR3 is CASSVAGEDGYTF. DNA of the CDR3: TGTGCCAGCAGCGTAGCGGGGGAGGATGGCTACACCTTC.

This clonotype has just a few counts. The chain uses TRBV20-1 and TRBJ1-1; no firm D call. Germline CDR1 and CDR2: DFQATT and SNEGSKA (reference sequence). The CDR3 length is 13 residues. The V and J ends lost 0 bases and 2 bases respectively, with 7 bases between them. CDR3 nucleotide sequence: TGCAGTGCTAGAGATTATGGTAACACTGAAGCTTTCTTT. Amino acid sequence: CSARDYGNTEAFF.

This clonotype has more than one count but fewer than ten. The chain employs TRBV29-1 and TRBJ1-2; 9 nucleotides line up with TRBD1. Trimming took 3 bases from V and 4 from J; bases not matched to a gene: 6. Per germline, CDR1 SQVTM and CDR2 ANQGSEA. The CDR3 is 14 amino acids. CDR3 loop: CSVDSQGQGYGYTF. Written as DNA, the CDR3 is TGCAGCGTTGATTCTCAGGGACAGGGCTATGGCTACACCTTC.

This clonotype occurred many times. The chain is built from TRBV27 and TRBJ1-1; TRBD1 matches 9 bases. J was trimmed by 1 base and V by 0 bases; bases with no gene match: 6. Per germline, CDR1 MNHEY and CDR2 SMNVEV (reference sequence). The CDR3 totals 17 residues. This CDR3 is CASSLSIGTGTNTEAFF. DNA of the CDR3: TGTGCCAGCAGTTTATCCATTGGGACAGGGACGAACACTGAAGCTTTCTTT.

In its sample, this clonotype was seen many times. The chain employs TRBV12-3 or TRBV12-4 and TRBJ1-1; perhaps TRBD1 as D (6 bases). V was trimmed by 1 base and J by 1 base, leaving 10 bases between them. This CDR3 comprises 15 residues. The CDR3 DNA sequence: TGTGCCAGCAGTTTAGAGGGGGAAGGGAACACTGAAGCTTTCTTT. Amino acids: CASSLEGEGNTEAFF.

In this sample, this clonotype turned up a few times. The chain combines TRBV11-2 with TRBJ2-1; D uncertain. The germline V gene has CDR1 SGHAT and CDR2 FQNNGV. The germline V and J ends were trimmed by 5 bases and 4 bases, with 9 bases remaining between them. The CDR3 extends over 13 amino acids. CDR3 in DNA: TGTGCCAGCAGCCCGGTGACTTACAATGAGCAGTTCTTC. It is translated as CASSPVTYNEQFF.

There are many counts of this clonotype. This chain uses TRBV13 with TRBJ2-5; possible D gene TRBD1, 5 bases. Germline V gene data show CDR1 as PRHDT and CDR2 as FYEKMQ (reference sequence). The V and J ends lost 5 bases and 5 bases respectively, with 12 bases between them. The CDR3 has 13 amino acids. CDR3 DNA: TGTGCCAGCAGCCCTGGGGCCCGGGAGACCCAGTACTTC. The encoded protein is CASSPGARETQYF.

This clonotype has only one observation. The V and J genes are TRBV30 and TRBJ2-7; D uncertain. This CDR3 is 14 amino acids long. Trimming cost V 2 bases and J 0 bases, with 11 bases left between them. Looked up from germline, CDR1 is GTSNPN and CDR2 is SVGIG (reference sequence). CDR3 in amino acids: CAWSFGPNSYEQYF. As DNA, the CDR3 is TGTGCCTGGAGTTTCGGTCCAAACTCCTACGAGCAGTACTTC.

This chain uses TRBV7-2 with TRBJ2-5, with D maybe TRBD2 (6 bases). Deletions cut 1 base from V and 4 bases from J, with 13 bases between. In germline, CDR1 is SGHTA, CDR2 FQGNSA. The CDR3 runs to 15 residues. The CDR3 region has the DNA TGTGCCAGCAGCTTAGGGGCCAGCGGGCGAGAGACCCAGTACTTC. It specifies CASSLGASGRETQYF.